This T cell receptor (beta chain) was recovered during a study of blood T cell repertoires in COVID-19. At the level of the study: Samples of COVID-19 (acute and convalescent) were obtained from the United States, Italy and Spain.

In the source study's methods: Reference gene primers were amplified, and this amplification served to estimate nucleated cell counts. Only in-frame clones appear in the TCRdb table, and some are missing; sequencing was by immunoSEQ multiplex PCR. The D gene and trimming were derived from the DNA, and the V and J assignments and clone size from that table. The sample shows approximately 98,000 clones, around 85% of them seen only once. The TCR sequence derives from a woman older than 75 with acute or convalescent COVID-19. The specimen was peripheral blood.

CDR3 region: CASSPEGRGLDTQYF. CDR3 bases: TGTGCCAGCAGCCCTGAGGGAAGGGGGCTTGATACGCAGTATTTT. The rearrangement uses TRBV7-3 and TRBJ2-3; 7 bases match TRBD1. The junction had 11 bases not matched to a gene; V was cut back by 5 bases and J by 6 bases. Germline CDR1 reads SGHTA; CDR2 reads FQGTGA. The CDR3 contains 15 residues. Filled out from reference TRBV7-3 and TRBJ2-3, the complete variable domain reads GAGVSQTPSNKVTEKGKYVELRCDPISGHTALYWYRQSLGQGPEFLIYFQGTGAADDSGLPNDRFFAVRPEGSVSTLKIQRTERGDSAVYLCASSPEGRGLDTQYFGPGTRLTVL.